These T cell receptor beta chains were read from a single sample in a study of T-cell reconstitution after alpha-beta-depleted transplantation in children. Each CDR3 protein gets one entry after TCRdb re-called the PCR reads with MiXCR. Of 500,000 to 600,000 distinct CDR3 sequences in the sample, about 31% were seen once. Sequencing used PBMCs from the stem cell graft donor, obtained from the stem cell graft. These receptor sequences come from a human donor who donated a stem cell graft to a child with aplastic anemia. The CDR3 runs from the conserved cysteine through the conserved F or W. The order of the fields is clone size, V gene, J gene, D gene, CDR3 protein, CDR3 DNA. The D gene is left open where the match is weak. The size entry is marked missing in some rows and otherwise reads once, few, many or a size class.

>few|TRBV12-3/TRBV12-4|TRBJ1-5|TRBD1
CASSQTGVEPQHF
TGTGCCAGCAGCCAGACAGGGGTCGAACCCCAGCATTTT
>few|TRBV15|TRBJ1-1|NA
CATSSMRGTEAFF
TGTGCCACCAGCTCAATGAGGGGCACTGAAGCTTTCTTT
>few|TRBV28|TRBJ2-1|NA
CASWDPPSEQFF
TGTGCCAGTTGGGACCCTCCAAGTGAGCAGTTCTTC
>NA|TRBV6-1|TRBJ2-3|TRBD2
CASSDLAGGPDTQYF
TGTGCCAGCAGTGATTTAGCGGGAGGGCCAGATACGCAGTATTTT
>NA|TRBV5-6|TRBJ1-1|NA
CASSVRPGDEAFF
TGTGCCAGCAGCGTCCGACCCGGGGATGAAGCTTTCTTT
>NA|TRBV5-4|TRBJ2-1|NA
CASSESGLTGNEQFF
TGTGCCAGCAGCGAATCCGGACTAACAGGCAATGAGCAGTTCTTC
>few|TRBV27|TRBJ1-1|NA
CASSLITVRIKNTEAFF
TGTGCCAGCAGTTTGATCACGGTCAGAATAAAGAACACTGAAGCTTTCTTT
>NA|TRBV11-1|TRBJ1-4|NA
CASSNNWEKLFF
TGTGCCAGCAGCAATAATTGGGAAAAACTGTTTTTT
>NA|TRBV10-3|TRBJ1-1|NA
CAISSLPNTEAFF
TGTGCCATCAGCTCCCTGCCGAACACTGAAGCTTTCTTT
>NA|TRBV9|TRBJ1-2|NA
CASSVANSGNYGYTF
TGTGCCAGCAGCGTAGCTAACAGTGGCAACTATGGCTACACCTTC
>many|TRBV27|TRBJ1-5|NA
CASSLSSNQPQHF
TGTGCCAGCAGTTTGAGTAGCAATCAGCCCCAGCATTTT
>NA|TRBV3-1|TRBJ1-1|NA
CASSQDSSGGPAFF
TGTGCCAGCAGCCAAGATTCGTCCGGGGGGCCGGCTTTCTTT
>NA|TRBV19|TRBJ2-1|TRBD2
CASRETSGASYNEQFF
TGTGCCAGTAGGGAGACTAGCGGGGCATCCTACAATGAGCAGTTCTTC
>NA|TRBV20-1|TRBJ1-3|NA
CSADQWGSGNTIYF
TGCAGTGCTGACCAGTGGGGCTCTGGAAACACCATATATTTT
>NA|TRBV5-6|TRBJ1-1|TRBD1
CASRAGTGGWATEAFF
TGTGCCAGCAGGGCCGGGACAGGGGGCTGGGCTACTGAAGCTTTCTTT
>NA|TRBV6-5|TRBJ2-1|TRBD2
CASSYFRTRENNEQFF
TGTGCCAGCAGTTACTTTAGGACTAGGGAGAACAATGAGCAGTTCTTC
>once|TRBV20-1|TRBJ2-3|NA
CSAGSVPLADTQYF
TGCAGTGCGGGTAGCGTGCCACTGGCAGATACGCAGTATTTT